The 13 T cell receptor beta chains reported below all come from one sample, sequenced in a study of T cells after yellow fever vaccination. TCRdb used MiXCR to reprocess the 5' RACE reads, holding one entry per CDR3 protein. This table has a few hundred thousand distinct CDR3 sequences, about 4% appearing once. This sample comprised PBMCs, obtained 5 days after the yellow fever booster vaccination. The receptor set was obtained from a man aged 18 to 30 who received the YFV17D yellow fever vaccine.

Concerning this clonotype itself: The junction shows a germline mismatch at one end, possibly a read error. This rearrangement joins TRBV6-2 or TRBV6-3 to TRBJ2-2, with TRBD1 matching over 7 bases. In germline, CDR1 is MNHEY, CDR2 SVGEGT. This CDR3 has 19 amino acids. The CDR3 reads CASSPDLTGRIANTGEPFF. DNA for the CDR3: TGTGCCAGCAGCCCCGACTTGACAGGGAGAATCGCGAACACCGGGGAGCCGTTTTTT.

This clonotype has a count of ten or more. J is TRBJ2-2 and V is TRBV5-1, with D possibly called TRBD1 or TRBD2 (6 bases each). This CDR3 region has 15 residues. Germline CDR1 is SGHRS and CDR2 is YFSETQ. The germline V and J ends were trimmed by 1 base and 4 bases, with 11 bases remaining between them. The DNA for the CDR3 is TGCGCCAGCAGCTTGACGGGGGCGGGCACCGGGGAGCTGTTTTTT. This gives the protein CASSLTGAGTGELFF.

The V gene is TRBV20-1, the J gene TRBJ2-5, with a tentative D call TRBD2 (6 bases). V was clipped by 5 bases and J by 5 bases, with 18 bases between them. Germline V lookup: CDR1 DFQATT, CDR2 SNEGSKA (reference sequence). The CDR3 loop spans 14 amino acids. The DNA for the CDR3 is TGCAGTGCTCGGCCCCCGGGGGATGAGGAGACCCAGTACTTC. This gives the protein CSARPPGDEETQYF.

This clonotype turned up a few times. This chain links TRBV6-2 or TRBV6-3 with TRBJ2-3; the D gene could be TRBD1 or TRBD2 (5 bases each). V was pared by 5 bases and J by 1 base, with 13 bases between. Germline CDR1 is MNHEY and CDR2 is SVGEGT. The CDR3 is made up of 15 amino acids. The CDR3 reads CASSPHVGGTDTQYF. In DNA, the CDR3 is TGTGCCAGCAGTCCCCATGTGGGGGGCACAGATACGCAGTATTTT.

This clonotype was seen a handful of times. V and J are TRBV19 and TRBJ2-2, with D perhaps being TRBD1 or TRBD2 (6 bases each). The CDR3 is 16 residues long. The V end lost 5 bases, the J end lost 3 bases, and 16 bases lay between the germline ends. The germline V gene encodes CDR1 LNHDA and CDR2 SQIVND (reference sequence). CDR3 bases: TGTGCCAGTAGTTACTTCGGGGGCGTTTACACCGGGGAGCTGTTTTTT. Translated, it gives CASSYFGGVYTGELFF.

The chain employs TRBV5-1 and TRBJ2-1; 11 bases map to TRBD1. The V gene end was trimmed by 4 bases and the J gene end by 7 bases; junction bases not matched to a gene: 4. The CDR3 extends over 14 amino acids. Germline CDR1 is SGHRS and CDR2 is YFSETQ. Here the CDR3 reads CASSGGTGGNEQFF. CDR3 nucleotide sequence: TGCGCCAGCAGCGGGGGGACAGGGGGGAATGAGCAGTTCTTC.

This CDR3 reads CASSPPGQGQNTEAFF. The CDR3 DNA is TGTGCCAGCAGCCCACCGGGACAGGGGCAGAACACTGAAGCTTTCTTT. V gene TRBV5-8 combines with J gene TRBJ1-1, with 10 bases aligning to TRBD1. The trim removed 4 bases at V and 1 base at J, leaving 7 bases unmatched. Germline CDR1 is SGHTS and CDR2 is YDEGEE. The CDR3 totals 16 residues.

This clonotype was seen many times. The chain is built from TRBV6-2 or TRBV6-3 and TRBJ1-1, with no clear D. The CDR3 covers 15 residues. V lost 0 bases to trimming and J lost 0 bases, with 8 bases between them. Per the germline V gene, CDR1 is MNHEY and CDR2 is SVGEGT. The CDR3 DNA reads as TGTGCCAGCAGTTACTCTGCAGGCTTGAACACTGAAGCTTTCTTT. Translation: CASSYSAGLNTEAFF.

The chain employs TRBV12-3 or TRBV12-4 and TRBJ2-7; no firm D call. This CDR3 spans 15 amino acids. In nucleotides, the CDR3 is TGTGCTAGCAGTTTAGACCCTAGGGATAGGTACGAGCAGTACGTC. Its translation is CASSLDPRDRYEQYV.

The table lists this clonotype with a count of one. Possible read error: a much larger clone is one base away. This chain connects TRBV5-6 to TRBJ2-3; no reliable D call. Germline CDR1 reads SGHDT; CDR2 reads YYEEEE. The V end lost 0 bases, the J end lost 8 bases, and 10 bases lay between the germline ends. There are 13 residues in the CDR3. The CDR3 nucleotides are TGTGCCAGCAGCTTGGGGTCGCGAGGTACGCAGTATTTT. It is translated as CASSLGSRGTQYF.

This clonotype was found a few times. This rearrangement joins TRBV7-6 to TRBJ2-7; the D gene is possibly TRBD1 (6 bases). CDR3 length: 17 residues. Looked up from germline, CDR1 is SGHVS and CDR2 is FNYEAQ. V lost 6 bases and J lost 4, with 25 bases in between. CDR3 sequence (DNA): TGTGCCAGCAGTACTGGAATCTACAGGGCCCGTAGGTACGAGCAGTACTTC. Translating gives CASSTGIYRARRYEQYF.

On this clonotype itself: One junction end disagrees with the germline gene, perhaps due to a read error. Here the CDR3 DNA reads TGTGCCGGCAGTCCTATGTGGGGGCCGGGGGGGCCTAGCGGGGAGCTGTTTTTT. It is translated as CAGSPMWGPGGPSGELFF. The J gene is TRBJ2-2, the V gene TRBV6-1; 8 bases agree with TRBD2. CDR3 length equals 18 residues. In germline, CDR1 is MNHNS, CDR2 SASEGT.

This clonotype has more than one count but fewer than ten. This rearrangement joins TRBV18 to TRBJ1-5; 8 positions agree with TRBD1. V gave up 5 bases and J gave up 3 bases; unmatched junction bases: 6. Germline loops: CDR1 KGHSH, CDR2 LQKENI. The CDR3 is made up of 15 amino acids. Written as DNA, the CDR3 is TGTGCCAGCTCAGCGCAGGGGGCGACCAATCAGCCCCAGCATTTT. This gives the protein CASSAQGATNQPQHF.